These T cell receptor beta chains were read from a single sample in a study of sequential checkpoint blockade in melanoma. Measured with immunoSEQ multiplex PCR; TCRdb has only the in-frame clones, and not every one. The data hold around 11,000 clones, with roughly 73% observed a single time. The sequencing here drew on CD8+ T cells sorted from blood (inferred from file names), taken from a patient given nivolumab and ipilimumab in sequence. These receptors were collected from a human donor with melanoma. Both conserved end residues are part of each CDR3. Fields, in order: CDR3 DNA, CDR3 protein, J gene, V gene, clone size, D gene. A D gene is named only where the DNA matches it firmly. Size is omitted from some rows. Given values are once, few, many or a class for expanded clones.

TGCGCCAGCAGCCTGTACTTAGCCGCTAACAATGAGCAGTTCTTC,CASSLYLAANNEQFF,TRBJ2-1,TRBV4-3,NA,NA
TGTGCCAGTAGAGTATATAGCCAGGGAAATCAGCCCCAGCATTTT,CASRVYSQGNQPQHF,TRBJ1-5,TRBV19,NA,NA
TGTGCCAGCAGTTACACGGGTAGCTCCTACGAGCAGTACTTC,CASSYTGSSYEQYF,TRBJ2-7,TRBV6-5,few,NA
TGTGCCAGCAGCTCAGGGACTAGATACTACGAGCAGTACTTC,CASSSGTRYYEQYF,TRBJ2-7,TRBV11-2,NA,TRBD2
TGCGCCAGCGGCGCCGGACTCACAGCCTACAATGAGCAGTTCTTC,CASGAGLTAYNEQFF,TRBJ2-1,TRBV5-1,NA,NA
TGTGCCAGCAGGCGACAGGATGGGTACGAGCAGTACTTC,CASRRQDGYEQYF,TRBJ2-7,TRBV7-9,few,NA
TGTGCCAGCAGCTTATATGGACAGCACACTGAAGCTTTCTTT,CASSLYGQHTEAFF,TRBJ1-1,TRBV7-8,NA,NA
TGTGCCAGCAGCTTGGGACAGGGGGTCGACGAGCAGTACTTC,CASSLGQGVDEQYF,TRBJ2-7,TRBV11-2,NA,TRBD1
TGCGCCAGCAGCCAAGCTAGGGGGACAGCCAATGGCTACACCTTC,CASSQARGTANGYTF,TRBJ1-2,TRBV4-3,NA,TRBD1
TGTGCCAGCAGCCCGTATAATCGATTCGGGCAGTACTTC,CASSPYNRFGQYF,TRBJ2-7,TRBV7-9,few,NA
TGTGCCAGCAGTTTTGGGGCGGCTCAGCCCCAGCATTTT,CASSFGAAQPQHF,TRBJ1-5,TRBV27,NA,NA
TGCAGCGCCCGTGGAGGGGGCTCCTACGAGCAGTACTTC,CSARGGGSYEQYF,TRBJ2-7,TRBV29-1,NA,NA
TGTGCCAGCACGAGGGGGTACGAGCAGTACTTC,CASTRGYEQYF,TRBJ2-7,TRBV7-9,few,NA
TGTGCCAGCTGGACAGGAGGGACTGAAGCTTTCTTT,CASWTGGTEAFF,TRBJ1-1,TRBV19,NA,TRBD1
TGCGCCAGCAGCCCGACAGGGGGTAAGGAAAAACTGTTTTTT,CASSPTGGKEKLFF,TRBJ1-4,TRBV4-1,NA,TRBD1
TGTGCCAGCAGTTCCACGTGGACTAGCGGGAGCCGTAATGAGCAGTTCTTC,CASSSTWTSGSRNEQFF,TRBJ2-1,TRBV28,NA,TRBD2
TGTGCCAGCAAGGTTGTTAGGGACACGCATAGAGGTGGAGATACGCAGTATTTT,CASKVVRDTHRGGDTQYF,TRBJ2-3,TRBV21-1,few,NA
TGTGCCAGCAGACGGAGCAATCAGCCCCAGCATTTT,CASRRSNQPQHF,TRBJ1-5,TRBV28,NA,NA
TGTGCCAGCAGTTTAGGATTTTCGGGGAGCACTGAAGCTTTCTTT,CASSLGFSGSTEAFF,TRBJ1-1,TRBV27,NA,NA
TGTGCCAGCAGCGTAGGTGCTCACCCAGAACTGTTTTTT,CASSVGAHPELFF,TRBJ1-4,TRBV9,NA,NA
TGTGCCAGCTCTACAAGACAGTCTAGCGGCAAGAACACCGGGGAGCTGTTTTTT,CASSTRQSSGKNTGELFF,TRBJ2-2,TRBV18,NA,TRBD2
TGTGCCTGGAGTGTATTCGGGGGATCTTATGGCTACACCTTC,CAWSVFGGSYGYTF,TRBJ1-2,TRBV30,NA,NA
TGCGCCAGCAGCCATCCTAGCGGGAGCTTAATCACCGGGGAGCTGTTTTTT,CASSHPSGSLITGELFF,TRBJ2-2,TRBV4-1,NA,TRBD2
TGTGCCAGCAGCTTAGTGATTCAGGGGAACTACGAGCAGTACTTC,CASSLVIQGNYEQYF,TRBJ2-7,TRBV7-8,NA,NA
TGTGCCACTTGGCAGGGGATTCTATATGGCTACACCTTC,CATWQGILYGYTF,TRBJ1-2,TRBV7-2,NA,NA
TGCGCCAGCAGCCACGGGACTAGCGGAAATTCCCCCAACACCGGGGAGCTGTTTTTT,CASSHGTSGNSPNTGELFF,TRBJ2-2,TRBV4-1,NA,TRBD2
TGTGCCAGCAGCCCTCCAGGAATCTACGAGCAGTACTTC,CASSPPGIYEQYF,TRBJ2-7,TRBV13,NA,NA
TGTGCCAGCAGCTTAAACAGGGGTTACTCTGGAAACACCATATATTTT,CASSLNRGYSGNTIYF,TRBJ1-3,TRBV13,NA,TRBD1
TGTGCCAGCAGCTTAGGAGGGGGCCTAAATGGCTACACCTTC,CASSLGGGLNGYTF,TRBJ1-2,TRBV7-6,NA,TRBD1
TGCGCCAGCAGCTCCCCTAGCGGGAGGGCCCCGGTTACCGGGGAGCTGTTTTTT,CASSSPSGRAPVTGELFF,TRBJ2-2,TRBV5-1,NA,TRBD2
TGCAGTGCTAGAGTCGGCAATGAGCAGTTCTTC,CSARVGNEQFF,TRBJ2-1,TRBV20-1,NA,NA
TGTGCCAGCAGCTTTTTGGGGGGGGGATCCTACGAGCAGTACTTC,CASSFLGGGSYEQYF,TRBJ2-7,TRBV7-3,NA,TRBD2
TGTGCCAGCAGCCTGACTAGCGGTGGATACAATGAGCAGTTCTTC,CASSLTSGGYNEQFF,TRBJ2-1,TRBV5-4,NA,TRBD2
TGTGCCAGCAGCGTTGACAGGGGGATCACCTACGAGCAGTACTTC,CASSVDRGITYEQYF,TRBJ2-7,TRBV6-1,NA,TRBD1
TGTGCCAGCAGCTTCGGACACTCCGAGCAGTACTTC,CASSFGHSEQYF,TRBJ2-7,TRBV7-6,NA,NA
TGTGCCAGCAGCGTAGCGGGAGGACCAGATACGCAGTATTTT,CASSVAGGPDTQYF,TRBJ2-3,TRBV9,NA,TRBD2
TGTGCCAGCAATCCGGGTCTCAACTACGAGCAGTACTTC,CASNPGLNYEQYF,TRBJ2-7,TRBV28,NA,NA
TGTGCCAGCAGCTTAGAGGAGAGCGGCTACACCTTC,CASSLEESGYTF,TRBJ1-2,TRBV7-9,NA,NA
TGTGCCAGCAGCTTCGGCCTGGTGAGGGCTAGCGGGAAAGATTACAATGAGCAGTTCTTC,CASSFGLVRASGKDYNEQFF,TRBJ2-1,TRBV7-8,NA,TRBD2
TGTGCCTGGAGTGCCTTCTCTGGAAACACCATATATTTT,CAWSAFSGNTIYF,TRBJ1-3,TRBV30,NA,NA